This T cell receptor (beta chain) comes out of a study of blood T cell repertoires in COVID-19. This table comes from immunoSEQ multiplex PCR, and its TCRdb copy is limited to in-frame clones, with some not included. The repertoire holds approximately 230,000 clones, roughly 80% seen once, with roughly 10% in the top ten. This clone was picked up a small number of times. The CDR3 runs to 15 residues. Germline values: CDR1 MNHEY, CDR2 SMNVEV (reference sequence). V gave up 6 bases and J gave up 2 bases, with 17 bases separating them. The source material was peripheral blood. The chain links TRBV27 to TRBJ2-7; tentative D call: TRBD1 (6 bases). The TCR comes from an elderly man with acute or convalescent COVID-19. Here the CDR3 reads CASRLRGGGPYEQYF. The CDR3 DNA sequence: TGTGCCAGCAGGCTCCGAGGTGGGGGCCCCTACGAGCAGTACTTC.